Listed below are T cell receptor beta chains from one sample, sequenced in a study of radiotherapy plus CTLA-4 blockade in lung cancer. Here immunoSEQ multiplex PCR was the method, and the copy in TCRdb shows in-frame clones only, minus some. The table records tens of thousands of clones, 65% to 80% of them present only once. The specimen comprised peripheral blood, sampled from a patient treated with radiotherapy plus ipilimumab. The receptors shown here come from a human donor with non-small cell lung cancer whose response to radiotherapy plus ipilimumab could not be evaluated. Both conserved end residues are part of each CDR3. D genes are given only for firm matches. Part of the rows lack a size; the others show once, few, many or a class for expanded clones.

TRBV27,NA,TRBD1,TRBJ2-2,TGTGCCAGCAGTTTAGGTTCCGGACAGGGGACCGGGGAGCTGTTTTTT,CASSLGSGQGTGELFF
TRBV30,NA,TRBD1,TRBJ1-4,TGTGCCTGGAGACGCAGGGGGGAAAATGAAAAACTGTTTTTT,CAWRRRGENEKLFF
TRBV4-1,NA,TRBD1,TRBJ1-2,TGCGCCAGCAGGGGGGGGACAGGGGTATGGTATGGCTACACCTTC,CASRGGTGVWYGYTF
TRBV5-4,NA,TRBD2,TRBJ2-5,TGTGCCAGCAGCCGACCGGGACTAGTACAAGAGACCCAGTACTTC,CASSRPGLVQETQYF
TRBV5-8,few,NA,TRBJ1-4,TGTGCCAGCAGCTTCGGGATTTTAGGAACTAATGAAAAACTGTTTTTT,CASSFGILGTNEKLFF
TRBV5-6,NA,NA,TRBJ1-4,TGTGCCAGCAGCTTCAAGACAGCAACTAATGAAAAACTGTTTTTT,CASSFKTATNEKLFF
TRBV6-5,NA,TRBD1,TRBJ1-4,TGTGCCAGCAGTTACTCTGCCGGGACAGGGGACGAAAAACTGTTTTTT,CASSYSAGTGDEKLFF
TRBV23-1,NA,TRBD2,TRBJ2-7,TGCGCCAGCAGTCAATCCCCGGGTTCCCGGACTAGCGGGACCTCAGCGAACGAGCAGTACTTC,CASSQSPGSRTSGTSANEQYF
TRBV30,NA,TRBD1,TRBJ1-3,TGTGCCTGGAGTGTACAGGGGGCGTCTGGAAACACCATATATTTT,CAWSVQGASGNTIYF
TRBV15,few,NA,TRBJ2-5,TGTGCCACCAGCATGGCAGGGGAGCAGTACTTC,CATSMAGEQYF
TRBV30,NA,NA,TRBJ2-7,TGTGCCTGGCATGATACGCGCCGGGACACTTCCGAACACGAGCAGTACTTC,CAWHDTRRDTSEHEQYF
TRBV2,NA,NA,TRBJ2-5,TGTGCCAGCAGCGAGCCCAGGGAGACCCAGTACTTC,CASSEPRETQYF
TRBV29-1,NA,NA,TRBJ1-4,TGCAGCGGAACGGGAGAAAATGAAAAACTGTTTTTT,CSGTGENEKLFF
TRBV6-5,NA,NA,TRBJ1-3,TGTGCCAGCAGAAATGGGCTTGCTGGAAACACCATATATTTT,CASRNGLAGNTIYF
TRBV5-5,NA,TRBD1,TRBJ1-1,TGTGCCAGCAGCTTGGCCGACAGGGGATTGACTGAAGCTTTCTTT,CASSLADRGLTEAFF
TRBV7-2,NA,NA,TRBJ1-5,TGTGCCAGCAGCTCGCGGCGGGGCCGGCCCCAGCATTTT,CASSSRRGRPQHF
TRBV29-1,NA,NA,TRBJ2-3,TGCAGCGTTGACGTCGGAGCCACCCCAGATACGCAGTATTTT,CSVDVGATPDTQYF
TRBV30,NA,NA,TRBJ1-1,TGTGCCTGGAGTGTACGACAGTTCGATACTGAAGCTTTCTTT,CAWSVRQFDTEAFF
TRBV28,NA,NA,TRBJ1-1,TGTGCCAGCATCCCCTCCCTAGGAGGGGGGGAGAACACTGAAGCTTTCTTT,CASIPSLGGGENTEAFF
TRBV2,few,TRBD1,TRBJ1-6,TGTGCCAGCAGGGGACAGCCCAATTCACCCCTCCACTTT,CASRGQPNSPLHF
TRBV7-2,NA,NA,TRBJ1-1,TGTGCCAGCAGCTTAGTATTCGGTGGAGGGACTGAAGCTTTCTTT,CASSLVFGGGTEAFF
TRBV7-9,NA,TRBD1,TRBJ2-3,TGTGCCAGCAGACAGGGGGTGTTAGATACGCAGTATTTT,CASRQGVLDTQYF
TRBV30,NA,NA,TRBJ2-3,TGTGCCTGGAGTGTAACTGGGGCCACAGATACGCAGTATTTT,CAWSVTGATDTQYF
TRBV7-2,NA,NA,TRBJ2-1,TGTGCCAGCTATGTGGGGAGCTCCTACAATGAGCAGTTCTTC,CASYVGSSYNEQFF
TRBV6-4,NA,TRBD1,TRBJ2-7,TGTGCAACCCGGACAGGAGCCGTAGAGGCCTACGAGCAGTACTTC,CATRTGAVEAYEQYF
TRBV5-3,NA,NA,TRBJ2-4,TGTGCCAGAAGCGGAATCAGGGGACCTCTAGCCAAAAACATTCAGTACTTC,CARSGIRGPLAKNIQYF
TRBV6-5,NA,NA,TRBJ1-2,TGTGCCAGCAGTTACTCAGACGTAGGGGGGGGCTATGGCTACACCTTC,CASSYSDVGGGYGYTF
TRBV2,NA,NA,TRBJ2-3,TGTGCCAGCAGTTTCGACCGGGGTGATACGCAGTATTTT,CASSFDRGDTQYF
TRBV5-1,few,NA,TRBJ1-3,TGCGCCAGCAGCTTGGGCAGGTTTCTCGGAAACACCATATATTTT,CASSLGRFLGNTIYF
TRBV9,once,NA,TRBJ2-5,TGTGCCAGCAGCGTAGCCCCCGCAGTAGCCGGGGAGACCCAGTACTTC,CASSVAPAVAGETQYF
TRBV7-2,NA,NA,TRBJ1-3,TGTGCCAGCAGCTTTTCCGGAAGGGGCGCTGGAAACACCATATATTTT,CASSFSGRGAGNTIYF
TRBV2,NA,TRBD2,TRBJ2-3,TGTGCCAGCAGTCGGACTAGCGCTGATACGCAGTATTTT,CASSRTSADTQYF
TRBV5-1,once,TRBD2,TRBJ2-1,TGCGCCAGCTCCGACGAACGGGGGGGCGAATCCTACAATGAGCAGTTCTTC,CASSDERGGESYNEQFF
TRBV18,NA,TRBD1,TRBJ2-2,TGTGCCAGCTCACCACCTCTACGGGACAGGGGTTGGACCGGGGAGCTGTTTTTT,CASSPPLRDRGWTGELFF
TRBV5-4,NA,NA,TRBJ2-5,TGTGCCAGCAGCTTAGATCGGTTTGTAGAGACCCAGTACTTC,CASSLDRFVETQYF
TRBV27,once,TRBD2,TRBJ2-7,TGTGCCAGCAGTTTAACAGCGGGAGGCTACGAGCAGTACTTC,CASSLTAGGYEQYF
TRBV6-5,NA,TRBD1,TRBJ2-7,TGTGCCACCGAGGACAGGGGAGTAACCTACGAGCAGTACTTC,CATEDRGVTYEQYF
TRBV10-1,NA,NA,TRBJ2-7,TGCGCCAGCAGAGGGGGGCAGGGGGTCCCCTACGAGCAGTACTTC,CASRGGQGVPYEQYF
TRBV19,NA,NA,TRBJ1-5,TGTGCCAGTACCCGATCAGGAAAGAGCAATCAGCCCCAGCATTTT,CASTRSGKSNQPQHF
TRBV5-1,few,TRBD1,TRBJ1-1,TGCGCCAGCAGCTTGGCCGGACAGGGAAGGAACACTGAAGCTTTCTTT,CASSLAGQGRNTEAFF
TRBV6-1,NA,NA,TRBJ1-1,TGTGCCAGCAGTCCGAGGAACACTGAAGCTTTCTTT,CASSPRNTEAFF
TRBV18,few,NA,TRBJ1-3,TGTGCCAGCTCACAACAGGGTTCTGGAAACACCATATATTTT,CASSQQGSGNTIYF
TRBV4-2,NA,NA,TRBJ2-7,TGTGCCAGCAGCCAAGCGACAGGTTTGTCCTACGAGCAGTACTTC,CASSQATGLSYEQYF
TRBV30,few,TRBD1,TRBJ1-2,TGTGCCTGGAAGGGACAGGGAGATAACTATGGCTACACCTTC,CAWKGQGDNYGYTF
TRBV4-1,once,TRBD1,TRBJ2-1,TGCGCCAGCAGCCAAGATAAACAGGGGCCACACAATGAGCAGTTCTTC,CASSQDKQGPHNEQFF
TRBV5-1,NA,NA,TRBJ1-3,TGCGCCAGCAGCTCCTTAAGCCCCGGGACAGGAAACACCATATATTTT,CASSSLSPGTGNTIYF
TRBV29-1,NA,NA,TRBJ2-5,TGCAGCGTGGGGGCGGGAGCTAAAGAGACCCAGTACTTC,CSVGAGAKETQYF
TRBV9,NA,TRBD1,TRBJ2-7,TGTGCCAGCAGCGTAGAGGGACAGTCCTACGAGCAGTACTTC,CASSVEGQSYEQYF
TRBV5-1,NA,NA,TRBJ2-4,TGCGCCAGCAGCTCAATAGGGGCGGTAGAAGCCAAAAACATTCAGTACTTC,CASSSIGAVEAKNIQYF